What follows is one T cell receptor (beta chain) and its context. Its cognate antigen is unknown. The source of the sample is a study of cytomegalovirus exposure and HLA in healthy donors. Study conclusions and caveats: What TCR beta sequences reportedly achieved was accurate prediction of HLA-A and HLA-B alleles in most subjects. The authors later linked a missense DCLRE1C variant to TCR beta V- and J-gene trimming. High sensitivity and specificity were reportedly achieved when the classifier diagnosed cytomegalovirus status.

It was with 60 Vbeta and 13 Jbeta primers that the PCR ran. TCRdb keeps only in-frame clones here, not all; method: immunoSEQ multiplex PCR. In the table there are 200,000 to 250,000 clones, 75% to 90% of which are singletons. The donors (healthy individuals) were bone marrow donors. The specimen sequenced was PBMCs. This receptor was taken from a woman between 18 and 29 years old in good health and CMV-seronegative.

The DNA of the CDR3 is TGTGCCAGCAAGTATTCCCGGGGGGTGAAACTCTCCTACGAGCAGTACTTC. It encodes CASKYSRGVKLSYEQYF. The chain recombines TRBV25-1 with TRBJ2-7; 7 bases fit TRBD2. Trimming took 7 bases from V and 0 from J; bases not matched to a gene: 15. The CDR3 is 17 residues long. The germline gives CDR1 MGHDK, CDR2 SYGVNS.